The entry below describes one TCR beta chain. No antigen is known for it. Germline-derived CDR1 and CDR2 are LNHDA and SQIVND (reference sequence). The V and J ends lost 3 bases and 2 bases respectively, with 13 bases between them. The CDR3 runs to 15 residues. 60 Vbeta and 13 Jbeta primers were used in PCR. Only in-frame clones appear in the TCRdb table, and some are missing; sequencing was by immunoSEQ multiplex PCR. The sample lists 170,000 or so clones; about 80% were seen once. The data are from a study of cytomegalovirus exposure and HLA in healthy donors. The study, taken as a whole, reports: In an earlier analysis, in roughly 580 donors, most V segments appeared productive either ~87% or ~30% of the time. A later analysis found common viral pathogens apparently linked to several of the most significant clusters. Indistinguishable V segments, including TRBV6-2 and TRBV6-3, were excluded. Roughly uniform sequencing depth across donors was assumed, possibly incorrectly.

V gene TRBV19 combines with J gene TRBJ1-2; possibly TRBD1 for D (5 bases). Sample: PBMCs. This clonotype was obtained from a woman under 40 in good health and CMV-seronegative. CDR3 protein: CASSIKTGLNYGYTF. The CDR3 nucleotides read TGTGCCAGTAGTATCAAAACGGGACTGAACTATGGCTACACCTTC.